This paragraph reports one T cell receptor (beta chain). Its antigen is not yet known. There are no base qualities to consult, and no much larger clone falls within one base. Library creation used the immunoSEQ multiplex PCR assay. TCRdb carries this immuneACCESS record with in-frame sequences only. Its versions omit some clonotypes, under half of them owing to an unresolved V gene in the studies checked, with the rest unexplained. The sample yields 58,000 or so clones; about 86% were counted once. The ten largest clones take up more than 4.5% of the sample. These data belong to a study of technical replicates of blood from several donors (TCRdb year 2017). Trimming takes 10 bases from V and 2 bases from J, and the germline ends sit 17 bases apart. Sequences MNHNY (CDR1) and SVGAGI (CDR2) are obtained from the germline V gene (reference sequence). The CDR3 runs 14 residues from the cysteine to the phenylalanine. CDR3 DNA only is kept here, 42 bases in frame from base 1.

What was sequenced was PBMCs. The sequence derives from a human donor in good health. Some clones in this sample may be carry-over from other donors' samples. In this chain, TRBV6-6 is recombined with TRBJ1-2; the D gene is perhaps TRBD1, on 5 matching bases. The sequence in DNA is TGTGCCATCTCTCCAGGGAACGGGAACTATGGCTACACCTTC. This encodes CAISPGNGNYGYTF.